A selection of T cell receptor beta chains follows, all from one sample in a study of CD8 T cells in Susac syndrome. A single record per CDR3 protein comes from TCRdb applying MiXCR to the immunoSEQ multiplex PCR reads. This table has about 94,000 distinct CDR3 sequences, roughly 94% appearing once. Sequenced input: CD4+ T cells from PBMCs. These receptors all come from a human donor with Susac syndrome. CDR3s include the opening cysteine and the closing phenylalanine or tryptophan. Each record gives: J gene, clone size, V gene, D gene, CDR3 DNA, CDR3 protein. D genes are given only for firm matches. Only part of the rows carry a size: once, few, many, or a class if the clone is expanded.

>TRBJ2-7|-|TRBV12-3/TRBV12-4|-
TGTGCCAGCGCTTCATCTTTTGGTCAATCCTACGAGCAGTACTTC
CASASSFGQSYEQYF
>TRBJ2-7|-|TRBV24-1|TRBD2
TGTGCCACCAGTGAAACGACTAGCGGGGGGGCGTCCTACGAGCAGTACTTC
CATSETTSGGASYEQYF
>TRBJ1-5|-|TRBV28|-
TGTGCCAGCACCATCTCCTATAGCAATCAGCCCCAGCATTTT
CASTISYSNQPQHF
>TRBJ1-2|-|TRBV7-2|-
TGTGCCAGTCAGGGGCCGTTTACCTATGGCTACACCTTC
CASQGPFTYGYTF
>TRBJ1-1|-|TRBV11-2|TRBD1
TGTGCCAGCAGCTTAGGTCGACAGGGAGGAGCTTTCTTT
CASSLGRQGGAFF
>TRBJ2-7|-|TRBV20-1|TRBD1
TGCAGTGCTAGGGGACAGGGGACGCTCGAGCAGTACTTC
CSARGQGTLEQYF
>TRBJ1-1|-|TRBV27|TRBD1
TGTGCCAGCAGTCGGGACAGACCTATGAACACTGAAGCTTTCTTT
CASSRDRPMNTEAFF
>TRBJ1-6|-|TRBV19|-
TGTGCCAGTAGTATTCCAGTGGACAATTCACCCCTCCACTTT
CASSIPVDNSPLHF
>TRBJ2-7|-|TRBV7-2|-
TGTGCCAGCAGCACCTATTCCGAGCAGTACTTC
CASSTYSEQYF
>TRBJ1-5|-|TRBV24-1|TRBD1
TGTGCCACCAGTGATGGACAGGGTCCTAGCAATCAGCCCCAGCATTTT
CATSDGQGPSNQPQHF
>TRBJ2-5|-|TRBV9|TRBD2
TGTGCCAGCACGGAGAGCGGGAACTTCCAAGAGACCCAGTACTTC
CASTESGNFQETQYF
>TRBJ1-4|once|TRBV11-2|-
TGTGCCAGCAGCTTAGGGACAGCTCTAAATGAAAAACTGTTTTTT
CASSLGTALNEKLFF
>TRBJ2-1|-|TRBV27|TRBD2
TGTGCCAGCACCAGGACTAGCGGGGGTGAGCAGTTCTTC
CASTRTSGGEQFF
>TRBJ2-1|-|TRBV7-9|-
TGTGCCAGCAGCTTAGGGGACGGTGGGCAGTTCTTC
CASSLGDGGQFF
>TRBJ1-6|-|TRBV20-1|TRBD1
TGCAGTGCAAGACAGGGGACGTGGTCACCCCTCCACTTT
CSARQGTWSPLHF
>TRBJ1-2|once|TRBV25-1|-
TGTGCCAGCAGTGAACCGCTTAACTATGGCTACACCTTC
CASSEPLNYGYTF
>TRBJ1-5|-|TRBV5-1|TRBD1
TGCGCCAGCAGCTTAGGACAGGGATATGATCAGCCCCAGCATTTT
CASSLGQGYDQPQHF
>TRBJ1-1|-|TRBV29-1|-
TGCAGCGTTGAGGCCAGGTTGAACACTGAAGCTTTCTTT
CSVEARLNTEAFF
>TRBJ1-2|-|TRBV20-1|TRBD1
TGCAGTGCAAGGACAGGGGTTTGGTATGGCTACACCTTC
CSARTGVWYGYTF
>TRBJ2-3|-|TRBV7-3|-
TGTGCCAGCAGACGTTTTAGCACAGATACGCAGTATTTT
CASRRFSTDTQYF
>TRBJ1-5|-|TRBV5-6|TRBD1
TGTGCCAGCAGCCTTAAGACAGGGGGATACCAGCCCCAGCATTTT
CASSLKTGGYQPQHF
>TRBJ2-3|-|TRBV11-2|TRBD1
TGTGCCAGCAGCGAACAGGGGGGATCCACAGATACGCAGTATTTT
CASSEQGGSTDTQYF
>TRBJ2-7|-|TRBV28|-
TGTGCCAGCACCGTGGGAAGTTTTACCTACGAGCAGTACTTC
CASTVGSFTYEQYF
>TRBJ2-5|-|TRBV3-1|-
TGTGCCAGCAGCCAAGGGGTTGGCGGGGACCAAGAGACCCAGTACTTC
CASSQGVGGDQETQYF
>TRBJ1-2|-|TRBV6-6|-
TGTGCCAGCAGGATACTACAAGCTAACTATGGCTACACCTTC
CASRILQANYGYTF
>TRBJ2-3|-|TRBV20-1|TRBD2
TGCAGTGCTAGCCGCGCGGGGGGGCTGACAGATACGCAGTATTTT
CSASRAGGLTDTQYF
>TRBJ1-2|-|TRBV30|-
TGTGCCTGGAGTGTGAACGGGGACTATGGCTACACCTTC
CAWSVNGDYGYTF
>TRBJ1-6|-|TRBV7-9|-
TGTGCCAGCAGCTTAGGGGAGGCACCCCTCCACTTT
CASSLGEAPLHF
>TRBJ1-4|-|TRBV2|-
TGTGCCAGCAGTGACGGGACGGCTGAAAAACTGTTTTTT
CASSDGTAEKLFF
>TRBJ2-5|once|TRBV25-1|-
TGTGCCAGCAGTGAATATTCCGTGCCCCAGGGAGAGACCCAGTACTTC
CASSEYSVPQGETQYF
>TRBJ2-2|-|TRBV18|-
TGTGCCAGCTCACCACCGATCTGGGGCAAAAACACCGGGGAGCTGTTTTTT
CASSPPIWGKNTGELFF
>TRBJ1-1|-|TRBV19|TRBD1
TGTGCCAGTAGTATAGCCGGGACAGGGGTTTTTGGTGAAGCTTTCTTT
CASSIAGTGVFGEAFF
>TRBJ2-5|-|TRBV2|-
TGTGCCAGCAGGGGGGCAGGGTTGGAGACCCAGTACTTC
CASRGAGLETQYF
>TRBJ2-3|-|TRBV18|-
TGTGCCAGCTCAACGACGAGACGGACTAGCACAGATACGCAGTATTTT
CASSTTRRTSTDTQYF
>TRBJ1-2|few|TRBV30|-
TGTGCCTCTTCCGGGTATGGCTACACCTTC
CASSGYGYTF
>TRBJ2-2|-|TRBV29-1|TRBD1
TGCAGCGCCCTCCGGGACAGATTCACCGGGGAGCTGTTTTTT
CSALRDRFTGELFF
>TRBJ1-6|once|TRBV12-3/TRBV12-4|-
TGTGCCAGCAGTTTACGGGGTGACTATAATTCACCCCTCCACTTT
CASSLRGDYNSPLHF
>TRBJ1-2|-|TRBV28|-
TGTGCCACATTAGCGGGGGGCTACACCTTC
CATLAGGYTF
>TRBJ2-3|-|TRBV20-1|-
TGCAGTGCCACCAGAGGCACAGATACGCAGTATTTT
CSATRGTDTQYF
>TRBJ1-5|-|TRBV7-8|-
TGTGCCAGCAGCTTATCGCGACGGCCCCAGCATTTT
CASSLSRRPQHF
>TRBJ2-4|few|TRBV7-9|TRBD1
TGTGCCAGCAGCCCGGACAGGGTTGGGAACATTCAGTACTTC
CASSPDRVGNIQYF
>TRBJ1-1|few|TRBV2|TRBD1
TGTGCCAGCAGTGAAAGGGGGGCAGGGGGCACTGAAGCTTTCTTT
CASSERGAGGTEAFF
>TRBJ1-2|-|TRBV25-1|-
TGTGCCAGCAGTGAATATTTGGCGGGCCTTAACTATGGCTACACCTTC
CASSEYLAGLNYGYTF
>TRBJ1-1|-|TRBV20-1|-
TGCAGTGCTAGTCCCTCGAGAGGCCTAACTGAAGCTTTCTTT
CSASPSRGLTEAFF
>TRBJ2-1|-|TRBV12-3/TRBV12-4|-
TGTGCCAGCAGTTTTACCAGGGGCAATGAGCAGTTCTTC
CASSFTRGNEQFF
>TRBJ1-1|-|TRBV29-1|-
TGCAGCGTTCGACAGGAGGGAGCTTTCTTT
CSVRQEGAFF
>TRBJ1-3|-|TRBV5-4|-
TGTGCCAGCAGCTTGCCCGGTCGTGACACCATATATTTT
CASSLPGRDTIYF
>TRBJ2-7|-|TRBV9|TRBD1
TGTGCCAGCGGGACAGGGGATTCCGAGCAGTACTTC
CASGTGDSEQYF
>TRBJ1-2|-|TRBV24-1|-
TGTGCCACCAGTGATTTTACAGTTTCCTATGGCTACACCTTC
CATSDFTVSYGYTF
>TRBJ2-1|-|TRBV7-8|TRBD1
TGTGCCAGCAGCTTAGTGGTAGGGGGCTCCCATGAGCAGTTCTTC
CASSLVVGGSHEQFF
>TRBJ1-2|-|TRBV7-9|-
TGTGCCAGCAGCTTAGCTCAGGGGTACGGCTACACCTTC
CASSLAQGYGYTF
>TRBJ1-5|-|TRBV15|-
TGTGCCACCAGCAGAAAGCCGATCGGAGTTCAGCCCCAGCATTTT
CATSRKPIGVQPQHF
>TRBJ1-6|-|TRBV2|-
TGTGCCAGCAGTGAAAACAGCGGGAACTCCTATAATTCACCCCTCCACTTT
CASSENSGNSYNSPLHF
>TRBJ2-5|once|TRBV7-2|TRBD2
TGTGCCAGCAGCTTAGAGCGGGATCAACCCCAGTACTTC
CASSLERDQPQYF
>TRBJ1-4|-|TRBV5-1|-
TGCGCCAGCAGCTTGGCGGACGGGAATGAAAAACTGTTTTTT
CASSLADGNEKLFF
>TRBJ2-3|-|TRBV6-1|TRBD2
TGTGCCAGCTCCAGCAGTGGTAGCGGGGGATCCACAGATACGCAGTATTTT
CASSSSGSGGSTDTQYF
>TRBJ2-6|-|TRBV15|-
TGTGCCACCAGCAGCTCTGGGGCCAACGTCCTGACTTTC
CATSSSGANVLTF
>TRBJ2-5|-|TRBV28|TRBD2
TGTGCCAGCAGACCTAGCGGGGGAGAGACCCAGTACTTC
CASRPSGGETQYF